This T cell receptor (beta chain) was identified during a study of shared clonotypes between healthy human individuals. Study-level findings and limits: Non-shared clonotypes were found to have lower generation probabilities than the clonotypes that were shared by all four of the sorted-subset donors. A limitation of the genetic and exposure-history diversity represented arose from few donors.

The authors divided CD4+ cells into CD45RA+ naive and CD45RA-negative memory subsets. For sorted subsets, about 200 ng DNA per replicate equaled around 28,000 T cell genomes. TCRdb's table, derived via immunoSEQ multiplex PCR, lists solely in-frame clones and lacks some. The data hold some 2,500,000 clones, with 93% observed a single time. CDR3 length: 15 amino acids. V was shortened by 2 bases and J by 4 bases, with 14 bases between the two germline ends. Germline CDR1 MGHRA, CDR2 YSYEKL. Concerning this clone itself: Its antigen is currently unknown.

Sequenced material: naive CD4+ T cells from PBMCs. Subset described: CD45RA+ positively selected. The TCR sequence derives from a man younger than 35 in good health. Some clones in this sample may be carry-over from other donors' samples. The chain combines TRBV4-1 with TRBJ1-1; D perhaps matches TRBD1 (6 bases). The CDR3 is CASSQTGLLITEAFF. The CDR3 DNA follows: TGCGCCAGCAGCCAAACAGGGCTATTGATCACTGAAGCTTTCTTT.